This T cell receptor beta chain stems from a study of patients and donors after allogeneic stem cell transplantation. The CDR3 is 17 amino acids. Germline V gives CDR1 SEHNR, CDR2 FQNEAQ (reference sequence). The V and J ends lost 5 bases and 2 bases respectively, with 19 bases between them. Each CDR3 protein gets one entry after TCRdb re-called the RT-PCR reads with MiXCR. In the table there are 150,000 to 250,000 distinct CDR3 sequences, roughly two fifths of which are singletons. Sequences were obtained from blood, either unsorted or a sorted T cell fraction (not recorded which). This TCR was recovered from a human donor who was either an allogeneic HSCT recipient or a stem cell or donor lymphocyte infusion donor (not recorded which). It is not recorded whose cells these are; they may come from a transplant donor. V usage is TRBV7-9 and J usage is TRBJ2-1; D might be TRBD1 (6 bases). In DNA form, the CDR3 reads TGTGCCAGCAGCGCCAGAGGAGGCAGGGGCGCCTACAATGAGCAGTTCTTC. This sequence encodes CASSARGGRGAYNEQFF. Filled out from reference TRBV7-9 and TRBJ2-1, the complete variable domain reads DTGVSQNPRHKITKRGQNVTFRCDPISEHNRLYWYRQTLGQGPEFLTYFQNEAQLEKSRLLSDRFSAERPKGSFSTLEIQRTEQGDSAMYLCASSARGGRGAYNEQFFGPGTRLTVL.